Listed below are T cell receptor beta chains from one sample, sequenced in a study of T cell changes during pregnancy in multiple sclerosis. The table came from immunoSEQ multiplex PCR; TCRdb's copy has only in-frame clones and leaves some out. The top ten clones hold around 1.6% of a sample with about 72,000 clones, more than 85% of them seen once. The sequencing here drew on peripheral blood, taken in the first trimester of pregnancy. These receptors all come from a female donor in good health, enrolled as a control in a pregnancy study. Each CDR3 is given with its conserved first and last residue. Each record gives: V gene, CDR3 protein.

TRBV2 | CASSLIVEPQHF
TRBV28 | CASNQGKNTEAFF
TRBV18 | CASSPLDRGLNTEAFF
TRBV9 | CASSVAGSGSKDTQYF
TRBV18 | CASSPPQPRGTEAFF
TRBV11-3 | CASSFGREFTDTQYF
TRBV19 | CASSIQGAAFF
TRBV29-1 | CSVELPDRAVDTQYF
TRBV18 | CASSPTGTGELFF
TRBV5-1 | CASSLSRTGGPGELFF
TRBV7-2 | CASSFFPGKGNEQYF
TRBV6-1 | CASSSGSLGGNTIYF
TRBV2 | CASSERLADYNEQFF
TRBV7-9 | CASSRGGDEQYF
TRBV5-1 | CASSEQGGANTEAFF
TRBV28 | CAILGLASTDTQYF
TRBV21-1 | CASSCDQLTGDSGNTIYF
TRBV29-1 | CSTGGAGADTQYF
TRBV6-1 | CASSEDGTGGDTQYF
TRBV5-1 | CASSSSLQGLQSREQFF
TRBV15 | CATSLDTGQLALNQPQHF
TRBV9 | CASSGRGATQYF
TRBV28 | CASSLLAGGLEQYF
TRBV19 | CASHGRTGIPQWYF
TRBV6-6 | CASSITLARNQPQHF
TRBV6-5 | CASSSGTIFGYTF
TRBV15 | CATSFQGGQPQHF
TRBV6-4 | CASSSTGNIQYF
TRBV7-2 | CASSLGAAGIEKLFF
TRBV25-1 | CASSENGGATGPYEQYF
TRBV19 | CASSITESARNEQYF
TRBV11-3 | CASSLEGYGHPNTGELFF
TRBV7-9 | CASSLAWTSGTSTDTQYF
TRBV2 | CASSPGTPNYEQYF
TRBV5-4 | CASSSSGGTDTQYF
TRBV28 | CASSPGQGATYGYTF
TRBV5-1 | CASSLGRTGLHQETQYF
TRBV4-1 | CASSQREGYNNEQFF
TRBV5-5 | CASSEASGTPYEQYF
TRBV2 | CASNLGGDTEAFF
TRBV18 | CASSPTGYDYGYTF
TRBV12-5 | CASGLVEGANTGELFF
TRBV29-1 | CSVKTSGRTVDTQYF
TRBV6-6 | CASSYLGMNTGELFF
TRBV4-1 | CASSPPGLAGVEQFF
TRBV13 | CASNPRDTDTQYF
TRBV5-6 | CASSLVGQANYGYTF
TRBV9 | CASSVDGGYEQYF
TRBV29-1 | CSVVVGYYGYTF
TRBV19 | CASSVTGDVFYEQYF
TRBV7-2 | CASRPRLAGVGEQYF
TRBV4-1 | CASSQSARVVAFF
TRBV6-1 | CASSDRGVAVRQETQYF